The clone carrying this T cell receptor (beta chain) was found once. The data are from a study of blood T cell repertoires in COVID-19. Study-level background: COVID-19 samples, acute and convalescent, were from the United States, Italy and Spain.

This CDR3 comprises 14 residues. Per the germline V gene, CDR1 is SGHVS and CDR2 is FQNEAQ. V was clipped by 2 bases and J by 3 bases; unmatched bases: 4. Per the original methods: Nucleated cell counts were estimated from reference gene primer amplification. Profiling relied on immunoSEQ multiplex PCR, and the TCRdb table lists in-frame clones only, not all of them. From that table come the V and J calls and clone size; the DNA was used to work out D and trimming. The sample records more than 3,500 clones, roughly 89% being singletons. The receptor was derived from a woman between 65 and 79 years old with active COVID-19. This rearrangement joins TRBV7-8 to TRBJ2-7; 7 bases agree with TRBD1. The sequenced sample was peripheral blood. The CDR3 sequence is CASSLPGQIYEQYF. The CDR3 region has the DNA TGTGCCAGCAGCTTACCGGGACAGATCTACGAGCAGTACTTC. Combining the CDR3 with reference TRBV7-8 and TRBJ2-7 gives the whole variable domain GAGVSQSPRYKVAKRGQDVALRCDPISGHVSLFWYQQALGQGPEFLTYFQNEAQLDKSGLPSDRFFAERPEGSVSTLKIQRTQQEDSAVYLCASSLPGQIYEQYFGPGTRLTVT.